Following are 3 T cell receptor beta chains from one sample sequenced in a study of T-cell reconstitution after alpha-beta-depleted transplantation in children. A library of TCRbeta sequences, prepared with unique molecular identifiers, was generated. Using its own MiXCR run on the PCR reads, TCRdb lists one record per CDR3 protein. The table includes nearly 350,000 distinct CDR3 sequences, about 16% detected once. The source was PBMCs, mostly from graft donor cells, collected 360 days after TCRalphabeta/CD19-depleted stem cell transplant. Every receptor here comes from a male patient aged 2 to 9 who had a stem cell transplant for acute lymphoblastic leukemia, so the T cells may come from the graft donor.

The chain employs TRBV6-1 and TRBJ2-3, with D uncertain. The CDR3 loop spans 11 amino acids. Germline V gene data show CDR1 as MNHNS and CDR2 as SASEGT. V was shortened by 7 bases and J by 5 bases, with 7 bases between the two germline ends. The CDR3 region has the DNA TGTGCCAGCACAGCCGTAGATACGCAGTATTTT. Translation gives CASTAVDTQYF.

There are many counts of this clonotype. The chain carries TRBV12-3 or TRBV12-4 and TRBJ1-5, with 7 bases aligning to TRBD1. V trimming: 4 bases; J trimming: 1 base; junction bases outside the gene matches: 10. The CDR3 totals 17 residues. The CDR3 coding sequence is TGTGCCAGCAGTTGGACAGGCCCTGGGGGGAGCAATCAGCCCCAGCATTTT. Translating gives CASSWTGPGGSNQPQHF.

The chain couples TRBV20-1 to TRBJ1-5; TRBD1 might be the D (6 bases). V lost 3 bases and J lost 7, with 19 bases in between. This CDR3 is 15 amino acids long. The germline gives CDR1 DFQATT, CDR2 SNEGSKA (reference sequence). The CDR3 spells CSASGGTWQRQPQHF. The DNA of the CDR3 is TGCAGTGCTAGTGGGGGGACATGGCAGAGGCAGCCCCAGCATTTT.